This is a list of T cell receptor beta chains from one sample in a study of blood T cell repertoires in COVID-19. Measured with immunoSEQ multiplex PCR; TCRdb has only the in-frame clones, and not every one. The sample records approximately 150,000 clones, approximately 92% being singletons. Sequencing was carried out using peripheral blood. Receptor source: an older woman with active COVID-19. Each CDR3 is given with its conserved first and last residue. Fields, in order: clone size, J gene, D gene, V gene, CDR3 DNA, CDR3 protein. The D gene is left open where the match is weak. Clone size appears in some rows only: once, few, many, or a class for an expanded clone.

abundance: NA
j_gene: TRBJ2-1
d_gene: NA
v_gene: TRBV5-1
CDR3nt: TGCGCCAGCAGCCGAATGACATCACAATCCTACAATGAGCAGTTCTTC
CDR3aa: CASSRMTSQSYNEQFF

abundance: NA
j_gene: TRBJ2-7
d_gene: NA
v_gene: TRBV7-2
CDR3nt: TGTGCCAGCAGCTCGAGCCCGGTACGAGCTTACGAGCAGTACTTC
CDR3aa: CASSSSPVRAYEQYF

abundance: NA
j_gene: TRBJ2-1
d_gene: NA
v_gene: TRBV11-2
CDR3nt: TGTGCCAGCAGCTTAGGAGGCGGGTTCTCCTACAATGAGCAGTTCTTC
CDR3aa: CASSLGGGFSYNEQFF

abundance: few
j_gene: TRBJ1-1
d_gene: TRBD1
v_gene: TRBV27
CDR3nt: TGTGCCAGCAGTTTAGTCCAGGGGGCGGGTGTAAGCGAAGCTTTCTTT
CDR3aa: CASSLVQGAGVSEAFF

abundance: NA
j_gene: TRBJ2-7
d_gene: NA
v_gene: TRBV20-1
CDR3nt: TGCAGTGCTAGGGTCAGGTACGAGCAGTACTTC
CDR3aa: CSARVRYEQYF

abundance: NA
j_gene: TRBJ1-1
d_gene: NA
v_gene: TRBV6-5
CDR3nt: TGTGCCAGCAGTTACCCCCCCGGGGGGGCGAACACTGAAGCTTTCTTT
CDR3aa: CASSYPPGGANTEAFF

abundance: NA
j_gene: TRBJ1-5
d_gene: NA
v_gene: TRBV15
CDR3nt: TGTGCCGCCTCTTCATCGCGGGGGCCCCAGCATTTT
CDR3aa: CAASSSRGPQHF

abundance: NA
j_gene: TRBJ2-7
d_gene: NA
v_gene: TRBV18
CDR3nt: TGTGCCAGCTCACTAGCCCAGCTCCCCTACGAGCAGTACTTC
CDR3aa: CASSLAQLPYEQYF

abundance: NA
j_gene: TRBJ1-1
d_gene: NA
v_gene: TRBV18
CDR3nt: TGTGCCAGCTCACCGGTTTCCAGGGGAAACACTGAAGCTTTCTTT
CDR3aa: CASSPVSRGNTEAFF

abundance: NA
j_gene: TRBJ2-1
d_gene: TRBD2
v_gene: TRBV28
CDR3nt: TGTGCCAGCACCCATATCCTAGCGGGAGGCCGATACAATGAGCAGTTCTTC
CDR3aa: CASTHILAGGRYNEQFF

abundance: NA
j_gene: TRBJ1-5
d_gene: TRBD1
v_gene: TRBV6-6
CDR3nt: TGTGCCAGCAGCAGGGGGAGTAGCAATCAGCCCCAGCATTTT
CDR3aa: CASSRGSSNQPQHF

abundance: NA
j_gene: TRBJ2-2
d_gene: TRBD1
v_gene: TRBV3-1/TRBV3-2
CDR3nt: TGTGCCAGCAGTGCCGGGACAGGGGTCGGCGGGGAGCTGTTTTTT
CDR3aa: CASSAGTGVGGELFF

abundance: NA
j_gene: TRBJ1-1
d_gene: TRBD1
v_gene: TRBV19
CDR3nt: TGTGCCAGTAGTATGAGTTTGGGGACAGGGCCGGGGTCCCGCGAAGCTTTCTTT
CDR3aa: CASSMSLGTGPGSREAFF

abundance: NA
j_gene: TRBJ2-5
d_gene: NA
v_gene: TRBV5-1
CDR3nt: TGCGCCAGCAGCCAGCTAGCGTCTAGCAGTGAGACCCAGTACTTC
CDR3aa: CASSQLASSSETQYF

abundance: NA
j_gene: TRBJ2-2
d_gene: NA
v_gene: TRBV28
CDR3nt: TGTGCCAGTAAGCGAGGGGGCACCGGGGAGCTGTTTTTT
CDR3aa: CASKRGGTGELFF

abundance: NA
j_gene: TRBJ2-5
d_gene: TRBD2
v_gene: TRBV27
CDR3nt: TGTGCCAGCAGTGCGCGGACAGGACTAGCGGGTTCCCAAGAGACCCAGTACTTC
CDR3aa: CASSARTGLAGSQETQYF

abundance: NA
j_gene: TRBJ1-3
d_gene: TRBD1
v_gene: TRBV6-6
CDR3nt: TGTGCCAGCAGAGGACAGGGATTAGACTCTGGAAACACCATATATTTT
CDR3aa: CASRGQGLDSGNTIYF

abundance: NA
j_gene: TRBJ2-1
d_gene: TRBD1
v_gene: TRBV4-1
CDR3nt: TGCGCCAGCAGCCAAGAAGACAGGGGACCCTACAATGAGCAGTTCTTC
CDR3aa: CASSQEDRGPYNEQFF

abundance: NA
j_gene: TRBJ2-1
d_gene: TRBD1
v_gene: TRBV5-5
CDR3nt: TGTGCCAGCAGCCCTACAGGGGCGGACAATGAGCAGTTCTTC
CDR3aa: CASSPTGADNEQFF

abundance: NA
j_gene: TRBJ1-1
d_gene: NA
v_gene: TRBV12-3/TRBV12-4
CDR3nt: TGTGCCAGCAGCACCCGGTGGGCTAACGAAGCTTTCTTT
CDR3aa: CASSTRWANEAFF

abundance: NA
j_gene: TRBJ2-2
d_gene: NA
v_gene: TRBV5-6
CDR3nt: TGTGCCAGCAGCTTCGGACTATATGACACCGGGGAGCTGTTTTTT
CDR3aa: CASSFGLYDTGELFF

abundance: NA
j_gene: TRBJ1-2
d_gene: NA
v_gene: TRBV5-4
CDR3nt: TGTGCCAGCAGCCCACAGGGAAGGGGTGGCTACACCTTC
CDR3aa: CASSPQGRGGYTF

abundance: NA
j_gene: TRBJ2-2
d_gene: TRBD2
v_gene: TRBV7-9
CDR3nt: TGTGCCAGCAGCTTGCTGGCGGGAGGAGCGGGGGAGCTGTTTTTT
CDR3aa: CASSLLAGGAGELFF

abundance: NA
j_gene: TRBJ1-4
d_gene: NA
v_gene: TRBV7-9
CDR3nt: TGTGCCAGCAGCCTAGACAGAATTAATGAAAAACTGTTTTTT
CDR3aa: CASSLDRINEKLFF

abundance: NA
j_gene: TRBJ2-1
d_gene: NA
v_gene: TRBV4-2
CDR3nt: TGTGCCAGCAGCCAAGATCTACGGGGATGGAATCCCTGGCAGTTCTTC
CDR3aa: CASSQDLRGWNPWQFF

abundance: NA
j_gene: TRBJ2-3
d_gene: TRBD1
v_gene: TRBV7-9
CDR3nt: TGTGCCAGCAGCCAGGACAGGATTAGTACGACGACAGATACGCAGTATTTT
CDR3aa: CASSQDRISTTTDTQYF

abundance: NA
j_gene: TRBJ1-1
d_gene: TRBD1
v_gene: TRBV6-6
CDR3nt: TGTGCCAGCAGACCCGACAGGGGGAGAACTGAAGCTTTCTTT
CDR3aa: CASRPDRGRTEAFF

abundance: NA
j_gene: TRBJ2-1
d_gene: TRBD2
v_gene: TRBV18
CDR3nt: TGTGCCAGCTCATCTGCGGGAGGATCCTACAATGAGCAGTTCTTC
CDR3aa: CASSSAGGSYNEQFF

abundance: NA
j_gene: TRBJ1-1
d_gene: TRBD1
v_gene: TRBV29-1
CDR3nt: TGCAGCGCCCATGGGACAGGGGGAACTGAAGCTTTCTTT
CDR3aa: CSAHGTGGTEAFF

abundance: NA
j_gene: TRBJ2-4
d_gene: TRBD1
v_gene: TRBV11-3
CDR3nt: TGTGCCAGCACCCGGACAGGGGAAAACATTCAGTACTTC
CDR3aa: CASTRTGENIQYF

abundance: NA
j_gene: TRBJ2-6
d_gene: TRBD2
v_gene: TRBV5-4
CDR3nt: TGTGCCAGCAGCCGCGGAGCGGGGCGGTTGGAAGGGGCCAACGTCCTGACTTTC
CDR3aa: CASSRGAGRLEGANVLTF

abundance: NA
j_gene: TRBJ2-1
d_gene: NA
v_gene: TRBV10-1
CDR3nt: TGCGCCAGCAGTGTGACAGCCCGGTACAATGAGCAGTTCTTC
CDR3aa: CASSVTARYNEQFF

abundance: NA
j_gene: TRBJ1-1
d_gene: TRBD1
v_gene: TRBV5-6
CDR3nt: TGTGCCAGCAGCTTGTACAGGGGGCGTAGCACTGAAGCTTTCTTT
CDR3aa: CASSLYRGRSTEAFF

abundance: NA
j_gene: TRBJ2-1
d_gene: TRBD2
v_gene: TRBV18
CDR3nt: TGTGCCAGCTCACCCCAAGCGGGGGTTAATGAGCAGTTCTTC
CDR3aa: CASSPQAGVNEQFF

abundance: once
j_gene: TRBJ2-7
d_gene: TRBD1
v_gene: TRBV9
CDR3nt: TGTGCCAGCAGCGTGGGACAGGGGGACGAGCAGTACTTC
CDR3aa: CASSVGQGDEQYF

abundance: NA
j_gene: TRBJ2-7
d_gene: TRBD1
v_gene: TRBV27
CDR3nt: TGTGCCAGCAGTTCCCGGGACAGGGAATACGAGCAGTACTTC
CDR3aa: CASSSRDREYEQYF

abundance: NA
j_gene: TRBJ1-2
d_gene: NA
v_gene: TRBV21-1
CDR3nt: TGTGCCAGCAGCAAAAGGGGCAGAAACTATGGCTACACCTTC
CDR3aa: CASSKRGRNYGYTF

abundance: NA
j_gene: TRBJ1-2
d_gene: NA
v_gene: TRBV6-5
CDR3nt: TGTGCCAGCAGTTACTCCACAGGGAACTATGGCTACACCTTC
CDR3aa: CASSYSTGNYGYTF

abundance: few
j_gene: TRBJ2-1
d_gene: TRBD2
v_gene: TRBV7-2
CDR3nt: TGTGCCAGCAGCCCGGCACTAGCGGGCTACAATGAGCAGTTCTTC
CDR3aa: CASSPALAGYNEQFF

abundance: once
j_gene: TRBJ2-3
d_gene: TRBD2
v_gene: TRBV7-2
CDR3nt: TGTGCCAGCAGCCTCGGACTAGGGGATACGCAGTATTTT
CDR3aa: CASSLGLGDTQYF

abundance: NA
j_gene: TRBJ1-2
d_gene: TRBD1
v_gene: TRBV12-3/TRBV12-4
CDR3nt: TGTGCCAGCACCCGGGGACAGCTCTATGGCTACACCTTC
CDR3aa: CASTRGQLYGYTF

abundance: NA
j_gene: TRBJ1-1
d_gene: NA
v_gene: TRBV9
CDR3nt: TGTGCCAGCAGCGTAGGGGGCAGCAGGATTACTGAAGCTTTCTTT
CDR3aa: CASSVGGSRITEAFF

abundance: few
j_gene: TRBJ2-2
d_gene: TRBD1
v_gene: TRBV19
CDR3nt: TGTGCCAGTACCCAGGGACAGTCTAACACCGGGGAGCTGTTTTTT
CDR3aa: CASTQGQSNTGELFF

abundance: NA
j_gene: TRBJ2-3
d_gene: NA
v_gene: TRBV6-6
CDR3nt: TGTGCCAGCAGTTACGGCGGGACCAGCACAGATACGCAGTATTTT
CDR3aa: CASSYGGTSTDTQYF

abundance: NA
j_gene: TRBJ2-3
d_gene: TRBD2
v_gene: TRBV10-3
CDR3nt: TGTGCCATCAGTCAGAATAGCGGGAGAGCGGCAGATACGCAGTATTTT
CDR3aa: CAISQNSGRAADTQYF

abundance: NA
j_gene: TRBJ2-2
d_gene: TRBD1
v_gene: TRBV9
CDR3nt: TGTGCCAGCCGGACAGGGACTAACACCGGGGAGCTGTTTTTT
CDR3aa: CASRTGTNTGELFF

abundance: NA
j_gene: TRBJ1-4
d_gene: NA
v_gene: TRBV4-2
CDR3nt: TGTGCCAGCAGCCAAGATTTACAGGGAAATGAAAAACTGTTTTTT
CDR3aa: CASSQDLQGNEKLFF

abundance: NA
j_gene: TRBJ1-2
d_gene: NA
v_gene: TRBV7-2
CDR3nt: TGTGCCAGCAGCGAGCAGGTTCTCTATGGCTACACCTTC
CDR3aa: CASSEQVLYGYTF

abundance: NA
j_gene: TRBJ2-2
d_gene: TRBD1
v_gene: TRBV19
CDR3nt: TGTGCCAGTAGAAGGACAGGTTACACCGGGGAGCTGTTTTTT
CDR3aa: CASRRTGYTGELFF

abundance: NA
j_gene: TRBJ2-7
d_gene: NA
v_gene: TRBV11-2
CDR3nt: TGTGCCAGCAGCTTACCGGACAAGGTCTCCTACGAGCAGTACTTC
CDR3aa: CASSLPDKVSYEQYF

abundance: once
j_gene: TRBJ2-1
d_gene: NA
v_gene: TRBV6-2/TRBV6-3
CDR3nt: TGTGCCAGCAGTTACTCCAGGGCGGACTCCTACAATGAGCAGTTCTTC
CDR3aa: CASSYSRADSYNEQFF

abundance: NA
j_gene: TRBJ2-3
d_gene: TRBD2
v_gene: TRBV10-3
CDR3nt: TGTGCCATCAGTGCGAAACTAGCGGGGACTAGCACAGATACGCAGTATTTT
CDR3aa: CAISAKLAGTSTDTQYF

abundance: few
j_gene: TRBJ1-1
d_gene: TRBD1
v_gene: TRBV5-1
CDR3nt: TGCGCCAGCAACCCAGGGGGATCCATGAACACTGAAGCTTTCTTT
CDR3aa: CASNPGGSMNTEAFF